This entry concerns a single T cell receptor (beta chain). This entry belongs to a study of cytomegalovirus exposure and HLA in healthy donors. PCR involved 60 Vbeta and 13 Jbeta primers. Assay: immunoSEQ multiplex PCR; the TCRdb copy retains only in-frame clones and omits some. Here the sample spans roughly 90,000 clones, around 89% being singletons. V lost 8 bases and J lost 1, with 11 bases in between. CDR3 size: 13 residues. Germline CDR1 is MNHEY and CDR2 is SMNVEV (reference sequence). The rearrangement joins TRBV27 to TRBJ1-2; D might be TRBD1 (5 bases). The origin of this receptor is a man between 18 and 35 years old in good health and CMV-seronegative. Sequencing was carried out using PBMCs. In DNA form, the CDR3 reads TGTGCCAGCTCCGACAGTGTTAACTATGGCTACACCTTC. It translates to CASSDSVNYGYTF.